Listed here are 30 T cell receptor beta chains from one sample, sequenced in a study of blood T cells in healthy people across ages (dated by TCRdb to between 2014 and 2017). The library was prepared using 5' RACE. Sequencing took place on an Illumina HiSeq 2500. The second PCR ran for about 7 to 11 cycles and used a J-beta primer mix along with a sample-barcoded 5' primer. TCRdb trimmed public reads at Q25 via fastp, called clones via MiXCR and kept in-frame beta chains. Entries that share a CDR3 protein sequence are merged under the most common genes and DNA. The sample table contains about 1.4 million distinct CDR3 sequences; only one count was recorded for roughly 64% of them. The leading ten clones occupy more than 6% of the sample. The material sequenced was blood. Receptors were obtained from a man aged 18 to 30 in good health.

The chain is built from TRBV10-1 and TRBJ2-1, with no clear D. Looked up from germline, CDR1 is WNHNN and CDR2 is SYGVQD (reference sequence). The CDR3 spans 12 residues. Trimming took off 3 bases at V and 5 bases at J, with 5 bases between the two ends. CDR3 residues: CASSDINNEQFF. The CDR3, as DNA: TGCGCCAGCAGTGATATCAACAATGAGCAGTTCTTC.

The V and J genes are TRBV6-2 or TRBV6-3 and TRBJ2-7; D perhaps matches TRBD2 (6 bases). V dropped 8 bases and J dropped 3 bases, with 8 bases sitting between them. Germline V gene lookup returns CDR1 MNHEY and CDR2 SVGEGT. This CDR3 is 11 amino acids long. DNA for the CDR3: TGTGCCAGCCGGGAGATCTACGAGCAGTACTTC. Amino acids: CASREIYEQYF.

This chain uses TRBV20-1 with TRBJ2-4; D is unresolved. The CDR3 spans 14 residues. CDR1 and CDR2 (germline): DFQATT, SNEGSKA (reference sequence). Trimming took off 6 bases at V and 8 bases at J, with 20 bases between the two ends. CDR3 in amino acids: CSANPWTILDIQYF. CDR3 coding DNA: TGCAGTGCAAACCCCTGGACGATTTTGGACATTCAGTACTTC.

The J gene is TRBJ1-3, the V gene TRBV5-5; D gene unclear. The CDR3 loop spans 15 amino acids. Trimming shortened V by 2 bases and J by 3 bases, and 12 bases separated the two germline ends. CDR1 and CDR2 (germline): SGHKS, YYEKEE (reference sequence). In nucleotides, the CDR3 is TGTGCCAGCAGCTTACCCTCCTGGGGTGGAAACACCATATATTTT. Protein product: CASSLPSWGGNTIYF.

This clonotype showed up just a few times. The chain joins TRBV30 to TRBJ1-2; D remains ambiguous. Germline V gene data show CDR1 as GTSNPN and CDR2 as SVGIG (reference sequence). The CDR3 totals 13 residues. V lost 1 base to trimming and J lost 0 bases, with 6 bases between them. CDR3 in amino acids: CAWSEESNYGYTF. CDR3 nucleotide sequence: TGTGCCTGGAGTGAAGAGTCTAACTATGGCTACACCTTC. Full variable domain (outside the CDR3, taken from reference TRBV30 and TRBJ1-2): SQTIHQWPATLVQPVGSPLSLECTVEGTSNPNLYWYRQAAGRGLQLLFYSVGIGQISSEVPQNLSASRPQDRQFILSSKKLLLSDSGFYLCAWSEESNYGYTFGSGTRLTVV.

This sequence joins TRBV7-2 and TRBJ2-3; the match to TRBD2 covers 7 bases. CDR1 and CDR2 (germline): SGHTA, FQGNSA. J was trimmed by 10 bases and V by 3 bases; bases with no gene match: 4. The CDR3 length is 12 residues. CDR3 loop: CASSFWGGSQYF. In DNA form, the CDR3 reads TGTGCCAGCAGCTTTTGGGGGGGGTCGCAGTATTTT. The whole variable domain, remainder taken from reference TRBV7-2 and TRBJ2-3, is GAGVSQSPSNKVTEKGKDVELRCDPISGHTALYWYRQSLGQGLEFLIYFQGNSAPDKSGLPSDRFSAERTGGSVSTLTIQRTQQEDSAVYLCASSFWGGSQYFGPGTRLTVL.

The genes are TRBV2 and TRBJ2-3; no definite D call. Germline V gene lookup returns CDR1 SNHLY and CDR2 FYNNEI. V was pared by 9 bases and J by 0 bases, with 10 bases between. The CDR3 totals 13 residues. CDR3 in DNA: TGTGCCAGGAAACGCAGCAGCACAGATACGCAGTATTTT. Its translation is CARKRSSTDTQYF.

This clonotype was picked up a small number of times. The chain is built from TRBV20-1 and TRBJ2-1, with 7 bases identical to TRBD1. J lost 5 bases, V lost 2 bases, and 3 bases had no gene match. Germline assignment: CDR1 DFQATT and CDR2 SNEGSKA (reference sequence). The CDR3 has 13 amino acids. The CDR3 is CSARRDRNNEQFF. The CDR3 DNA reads TGCAGTGCTAGAAGGGACAGAAACAATGAGCAGTTCTTC.

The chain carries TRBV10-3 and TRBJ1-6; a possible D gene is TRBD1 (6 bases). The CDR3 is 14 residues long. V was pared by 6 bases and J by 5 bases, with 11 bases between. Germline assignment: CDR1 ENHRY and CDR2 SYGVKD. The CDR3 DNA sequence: TGTGCCATCAGAACAGGGCATGATAATTCACCCCTCCACTTT. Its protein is CAIRTGHDNSPLHF.

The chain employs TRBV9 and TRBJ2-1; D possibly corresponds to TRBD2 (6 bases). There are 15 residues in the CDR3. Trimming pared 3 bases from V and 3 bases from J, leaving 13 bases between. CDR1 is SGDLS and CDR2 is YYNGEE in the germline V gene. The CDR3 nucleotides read TGTGCCAGCAGCGCGACGGGACTCCACTACAATGAGCAGTTCTTC. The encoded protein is CASSATGLHYNEQFF.

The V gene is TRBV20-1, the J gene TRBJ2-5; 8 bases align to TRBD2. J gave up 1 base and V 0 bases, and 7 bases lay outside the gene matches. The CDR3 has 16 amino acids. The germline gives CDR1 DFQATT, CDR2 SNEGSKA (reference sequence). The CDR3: CSARDFLAGSQETQYF. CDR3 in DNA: TGCAGTGCTAGAGATTTCCTAGCGGGTTCCCAAGAGACCCAGTACTTC.

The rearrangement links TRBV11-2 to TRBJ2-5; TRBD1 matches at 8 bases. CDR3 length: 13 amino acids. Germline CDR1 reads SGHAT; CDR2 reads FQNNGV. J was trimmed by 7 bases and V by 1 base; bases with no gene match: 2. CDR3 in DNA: TGTGCCAGCAGCTTAGGACAGGGGACGACCCAGTACTTC. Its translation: CASSLGQGTTQYF.

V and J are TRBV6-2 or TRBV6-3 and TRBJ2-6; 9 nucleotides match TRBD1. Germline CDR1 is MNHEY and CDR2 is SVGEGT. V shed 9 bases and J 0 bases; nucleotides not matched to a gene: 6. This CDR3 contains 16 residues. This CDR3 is CASRTGAISGANVLTF. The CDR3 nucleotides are TGTGCCAGTAGGACAGGGGCGATCTCTGGGGCCAACGTCCTGACTTTC.

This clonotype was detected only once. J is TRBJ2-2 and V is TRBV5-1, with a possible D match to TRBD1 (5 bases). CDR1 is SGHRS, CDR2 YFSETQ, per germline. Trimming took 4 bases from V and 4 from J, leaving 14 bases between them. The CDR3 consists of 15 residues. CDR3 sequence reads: CASSLADSSTGELFF. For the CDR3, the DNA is TGCGCCAGCAGCCTGGCAGACAGTTCCACCGGGGAGCTGTTTTTT.

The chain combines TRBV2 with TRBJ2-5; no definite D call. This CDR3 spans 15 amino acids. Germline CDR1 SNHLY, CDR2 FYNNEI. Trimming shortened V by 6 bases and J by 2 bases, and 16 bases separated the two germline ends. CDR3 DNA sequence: TGTGCCAGCAGAGGGCCCCCTGCCCTTCAAGAGACCCAGTACTTC. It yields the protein CASRGPPALQETQYF.

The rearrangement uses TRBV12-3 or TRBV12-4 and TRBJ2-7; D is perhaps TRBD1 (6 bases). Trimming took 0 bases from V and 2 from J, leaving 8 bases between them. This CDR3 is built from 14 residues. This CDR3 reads CASSLATGPYEQYF. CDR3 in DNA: TGTGCCAGCAGTTTAGCTACAGGGCCCTACGAGCAGTACTTC.

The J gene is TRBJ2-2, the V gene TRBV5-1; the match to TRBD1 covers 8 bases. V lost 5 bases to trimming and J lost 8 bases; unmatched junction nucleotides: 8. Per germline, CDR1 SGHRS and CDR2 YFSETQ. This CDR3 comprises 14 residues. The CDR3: CASSHDRGRGELFF. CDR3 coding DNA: TGCGCCAGCAGTCACGACAGGGGTCGAGGGGAGCTGTTTTTT.

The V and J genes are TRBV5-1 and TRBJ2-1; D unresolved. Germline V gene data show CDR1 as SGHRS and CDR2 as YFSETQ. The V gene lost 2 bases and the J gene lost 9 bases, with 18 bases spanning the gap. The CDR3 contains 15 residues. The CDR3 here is CASSFSGAGIGEQFF. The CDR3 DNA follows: TGCGCCAGCAGCTTCAGTGGAGCTGGAATCGGTGAGCAGTTCTTC. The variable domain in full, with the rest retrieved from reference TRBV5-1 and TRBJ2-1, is KAGVTQTPRYLIKTRGQQVTLSCSPISGHRSVSWYQQTPGQGLQFLFEYFSETQRNKGNFPGRFSGRQFSNSRSEMNVSTLELGDSALYLCASSFSGAGIGEQFFGPGTRLTVL.

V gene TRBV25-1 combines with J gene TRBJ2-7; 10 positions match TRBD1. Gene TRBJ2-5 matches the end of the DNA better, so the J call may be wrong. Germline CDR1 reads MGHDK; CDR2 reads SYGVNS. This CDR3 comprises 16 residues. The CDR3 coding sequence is TGTGCCAGCAGAAACGGGTTCGGGACAGGGGACGAGACCCAGTACTTC. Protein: CASRNGFGTGDETQYF.

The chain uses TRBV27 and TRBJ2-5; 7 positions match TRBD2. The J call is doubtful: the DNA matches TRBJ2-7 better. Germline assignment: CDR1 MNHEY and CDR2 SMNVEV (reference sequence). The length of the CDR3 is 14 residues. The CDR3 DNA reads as TGTGCCAGCAGTCTGCGGATAGCGGGCTACGAGCAGTACTTC. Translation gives CASSLRIAGYEQYF.

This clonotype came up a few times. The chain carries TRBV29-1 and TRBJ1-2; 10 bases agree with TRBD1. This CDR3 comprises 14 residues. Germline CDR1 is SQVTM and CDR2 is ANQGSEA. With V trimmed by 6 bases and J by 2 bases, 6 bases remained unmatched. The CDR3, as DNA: TGCAGCGTAGGGACAGGGGCAGGAAACTATGGCTACACCTTC. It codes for CSVGTGAGNYGYTF.

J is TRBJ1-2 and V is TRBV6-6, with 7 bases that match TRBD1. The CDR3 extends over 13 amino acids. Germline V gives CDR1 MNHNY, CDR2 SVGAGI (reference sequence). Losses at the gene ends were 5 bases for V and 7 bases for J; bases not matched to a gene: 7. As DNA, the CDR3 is TGTGCCAGCAGTGAGCGGGACAGAGGTGGCTACACCTTC. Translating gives CASSERDRGGYTF.

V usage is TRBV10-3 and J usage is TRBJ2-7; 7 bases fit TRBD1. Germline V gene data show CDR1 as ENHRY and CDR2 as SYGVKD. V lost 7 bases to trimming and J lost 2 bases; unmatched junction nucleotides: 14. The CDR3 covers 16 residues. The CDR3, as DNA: TGTGCCATCACAGAACGCAGAGGGGGCGAACCCTACGAGCAGTACTTC. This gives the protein CAITERRGGEPYEQYF.

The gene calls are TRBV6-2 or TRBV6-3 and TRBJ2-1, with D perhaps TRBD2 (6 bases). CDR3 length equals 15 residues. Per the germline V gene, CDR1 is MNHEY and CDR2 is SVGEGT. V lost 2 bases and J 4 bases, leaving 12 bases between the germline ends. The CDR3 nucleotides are TGTGCCAGCAGTTACCGGGGGACGGGGTACAATGAGCAGTTCTTC. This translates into CASSYRGTGYNEQFF.

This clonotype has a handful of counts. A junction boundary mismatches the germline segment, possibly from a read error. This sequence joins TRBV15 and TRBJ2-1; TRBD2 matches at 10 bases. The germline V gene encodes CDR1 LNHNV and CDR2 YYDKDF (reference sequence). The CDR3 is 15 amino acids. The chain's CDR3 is CAPRTSGTSYNEQFF. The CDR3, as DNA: TGTGCCCCCAGGACTAGCGGTACCTCCTACAATGAGCAGTTCTTC.

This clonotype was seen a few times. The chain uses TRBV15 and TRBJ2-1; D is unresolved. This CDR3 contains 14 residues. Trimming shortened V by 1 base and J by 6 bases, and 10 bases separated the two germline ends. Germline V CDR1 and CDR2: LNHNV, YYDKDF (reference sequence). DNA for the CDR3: TGTGCCACCAGCAGAGGCGGTTCGCTCAATGAGCAGTTCTTC. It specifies CATSRGGSLNEQFF.

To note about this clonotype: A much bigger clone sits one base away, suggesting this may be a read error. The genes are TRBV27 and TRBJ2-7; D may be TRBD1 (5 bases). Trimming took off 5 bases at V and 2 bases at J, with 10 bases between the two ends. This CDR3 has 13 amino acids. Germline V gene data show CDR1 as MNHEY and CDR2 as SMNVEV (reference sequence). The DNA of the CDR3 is TGTGCCAGCAGTATACGACAGACCTACGAGCAGTACTTC. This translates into CASSIRQTYEQYF.

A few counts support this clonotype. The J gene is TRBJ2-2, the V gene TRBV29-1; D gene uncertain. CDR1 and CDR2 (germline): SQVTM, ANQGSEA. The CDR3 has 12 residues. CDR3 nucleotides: TGCATCGCCGGCGGCGGAGTCGGGGAGCTGTTTTTT. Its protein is CIAGGGVGELFF.

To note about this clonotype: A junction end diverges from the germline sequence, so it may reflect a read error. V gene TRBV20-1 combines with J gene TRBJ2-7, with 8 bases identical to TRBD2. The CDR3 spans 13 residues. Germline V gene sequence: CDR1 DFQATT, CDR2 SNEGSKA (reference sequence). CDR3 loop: CSARRAGAREQYF. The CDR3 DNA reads TGCAGTGCTAGACGAGCGGGGGCGAGGGAGCAGTATTTC.

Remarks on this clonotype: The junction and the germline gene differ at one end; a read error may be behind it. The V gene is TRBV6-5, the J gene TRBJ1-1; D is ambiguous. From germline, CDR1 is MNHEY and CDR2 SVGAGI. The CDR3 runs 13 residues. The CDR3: CASSDSHGTEAFF. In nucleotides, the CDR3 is TGTGCCAGCAGTGACTCACATGGAACTGAAGCTTTCTTT.